A single sample is the source of the 16 T cell receptor beta chains below, sequenced in a study of T cells in Graves' hyperthyroidism and ophthalmopathy. Amplified TCR beta CDR3 regions derived from RNA transcripts. HTBI primers drove first-round RT-PCR of the TCR CDR3. TCRdb called the multiplex PCR reads again in MiXCR, with one record for every CDR3 protein. The data contain some 740,000 distinct CDR3 sequences, 12% to 15% of them singletons. Sequencing was carried out using blood. All receptors derive from a woman aged 18-30 years with Graves' hyperthyroidism.

This clonotype was seen many times. J is TRBJ2-7 and V is TRBV28, with D unresolved. With 7 bases removed from V and 2 bases from J, the gap between germline ends came to 21 bases. The CDR3 spans 16 residues. Germline lookup yields CDR1 MDHEN and CDR2 SYDVKM. The CDR3, as DNA: TGTGCCAGCATGACAACCAGGATAGCTGTGACCTACGAGCAGTACTTC. It is translated as CASMTTRIAVTYEQYF.

This clonotype was counted between two and nine times. Its ends do not fully match the called genes, so a read error is possible. V gene TRBV6-2 or TRBV6-3 combines with J gene TRBJ2-5; 14 bases line up with TRBD2. CDR1 and CDR2 (germline): MNHEY, SVGEGT. This CDR3 is built from 15 residues. The CDR3 DNA follows: TGTGCCAGCAGTCGCGTCCGAGGGGGACTAGCGGGAGTTGACTTC. Translating gives CASSRVRGGLAGVDF.

This chain connects TRBV7-2 to TRBJ2-7; 11 bases map to TRBD1. Germline lookup yields CDR1 SGHTA and CDR2 FQGNSA. Losses at the gene ends were 6 bases for V and 6 bases for J; bases not matched to a gene: 10. CDR3 length equals 15 residues. The CDR3 here is CASRGQGAKQGEQYF. CDR3 bases: TGTGCCAGCAGAGGACAGGGGGCGAAGCAGGGCGAGCAGTACTTC.

The rearrangement links TRBV20-1 to TRBJ2-1; D gene unclear. Per germline, CDR1 DFQATT and CDR2 SNEGSKA (reference sequence). Trimming removed 6 bases at V and 0 bases at J, with 9 bases between. The CDR3 totals 13 residues. The CDR3: CSAYTSSYNEQFF. Written as DNA, the CDR3 is TGCAGTGCCTACACGAGCTCCTACAATGAGCAGTTCTTC.

This clonotype was recorded many times. The rearrangement uses TRBV28 and TRBJ2-7; tentative D call: TRBD1 (5 bases). The CDR3 contains 14 residues. V was clipped by 2 bases and J by 2 bases, with 10 bases between them. The germline CDR1 and CDR2 sequences are MDHEN and SYDVKM. CDR3 sequence reads: CASSLGQATYEQYF. CDR3 DNA: TGTGCCAGCAGTTTAGGACAAGCCACCTACGAGCAGTACTTC.

This clonotype was detected only once. J is TRBJ1-2 and V is TRBV5-1; 7 nucleotides align to TRBD1. This CDR3 is 18 amino acids long. Per germline, CDR1 SGHRS and CDR2 YFSETQ. Losses at the gene ends were 3 bases for V and 2 bases for J; bases not matched to a gene: 16. This CDR3 is CASSYTTGTIIGNYGYTF. CDR3 nucleotide sequence: TGCGCCAGCAGCTATACGACAGGGACGATTATCGGGAACTATGGCTACACCTTC.

In this sample, this clonotype turned up many times. The chain combines TRBV28 with TRBJ1-1, with a tentative D call TRBD1 (5 bases). Trimming left V 2 bases short and J 5 bases short, with 18 bases between. The germline V gene encodes CDR1 MDHEN and CDR2 SYDVKM. The CDR3 has 16 amino acids. The CDR3 bases are TGTGCCAGCAGTTTAGGGATCGGGGCCGGGGGGACTGAAGCTTTCTTT. This sequence encodes CASSLGIGAGGTEAFF.

In this sample, this clonotype turned up many times. The genes are TRBV30 and TRBJ2-4; D is possibly TRBD1 (6 bases). This CDR3 contains 14 residues. Trimming left V 1 base short and J 11 bases short, with 18 bases between. CDR1 GTSNPN and CDR2 SVGIG come from the germline V gene (reference sequence). The CDR3, as DNA: TGTGCCTGGAGTGCCTCCAGGGGCCCGAGGGTTCAGTACTTC. Translation gives CAWSASRGPRVQYF.

The gene calls are TRBV24-1 and TRBJ2-1; tentatively, D is TRBD2 (8 bases). CDR1 and CDR2 (germline): KGHDR, SFDVKD. Trimming took off 4 bases at V and 4 bases at J, with 25 bases between the two ends. The CDR3 covers 19 residues. In DNA form, the CDR3 reads TGTGCCACCAGTGACCCCGTACTAATAGCGGGACAGAGTTACAATGAGCAGTTCTTC. It translates to CATSDPVLIAGQSYNEQFF.

In its sample, this clonotype was seen many times. V usage is TRBV25-1 and J usage is TRBJ2-1, with TRBD1 matching over 8 bases. After removal of 7 bases from V and 6 bases from J, the junction contained 8 bases not matched to a gene. The CDR3 extends over 14 amino acids. In germline, CDR1 is MGHDK, CDR2 SYGVNS. The CDR3 nucleotides read TGTGCCAGCACCAGGACAGGGTGGTTCAATGAGCAGTTCTTC. It is translated as CASTRTGWFNEQFF.

This chain uses TRBV28 with TRBJ1-2, with D unresolved. Germline V gene lookup returns CDR1 MDHEN and CDR2 SYDVKM. The CDR3 covers 14 residues. The V end lost 3 bases, the J end lost 6 bases, and 14 bases lay between the germline ends. The CDR3 DNA reads as TGTGCCAGCAGTTTCCCCGGCGCAAACCATGGCTACACCTTC. It translates to CASSFPGANHGYTF.

This clonotype has at least ten counts. The chain joins TRBV2 to TRBJ2-3, with 9 bases fitting TRBD2. V lost 7 bases and J lost 6; bases outside the gene matches: 5. The CDR3 runs to 13 residues. CDR1 is SNHLY and CDR2 is FYNNEI in the germline V gene. CDR3 in DNA: TGTGCCAGCAAGCGCGGGAGGGAGGATACGCAGTATTTT. Protein: CASKRGREDTQYF.

This clonotype was seen at least ten times. The DNA of the CDR3 is TGTGCCACCAGCATAAGGGACGCCTCGATCAATGAGCAGTTCTTC. Translation: CATSIRDASINEQFF. This rearrangement joins TRBV15 to TRBJ2-1; D is tentatively TRBD1 or TRBD2 (5 bases each). Trimming left V 4 bases short and J 6 bases short, with 16 bases between. Looked up from germline, CDR1 is LNHNV and CDR2 is YYDKDF (reference sequence). The CDR3 has 15 residues.

This clonotype was counted only a few times. CDR3 DNA sequence: TGTGCCACCAGCAGAGTCTCCCTGGGACAGGGGAACTATGGCTACACCTTC. It yields the protein CATSRVSLGQGNYGYTF. The rearrangement joins TRBV15 to TRBJ1-2; 10 nucleotides line up with TRBD1. The CDR3 length is 17 residues. V lost 1 base and J lost 2; bases outside the gene matches: 7. Germline lookup yields CDR1 LNHNV and CDR2 YYDKDF (reference sequence).

This clonotype was counted many times. The chain carries TRBV18 and TRBJ1-4; no clear D gene. Germline V lookup: CDR1 KGHSH, CDR2 LQKENI. This CDR3 is 14 amino acids long. V lost 2 bases and J lost 6, with 10 bases in between. The CDR3 loop is CASSPVGGDEKLFF. DNA for the CDR3: TGTGCCAGCTCACCAGTCGGCGGAGATGAAAAACTGTTTTTT.

This clonotype has ten or more counts. V usage is TRBV20-1 and J usage is TRBJ2-7, with D hard to call. The V end was cut by 0 bases, the J end by 0 bases, with 12 bases between. CDR1 is DFQATT and CDR2 is SNEGSKA in the germline V gene (reference sequence). This CDR3 spans 15 amino acids. In nucleotides, the CDR3 is TGCAGTGCTAGAGATACCCACAGCCACTCCTACGAGCAGTACTTC. Its translation: CSARDTHSHSYEQYF.